The 10 T cell receptor beta chains below were found in one sample sequenced in a study of T cells in Graves' hyperthyroidism and ophthalmopathy. TCR beta CDR3 region amplification was performed from RNA transcripts. The HTBI primer set was used in a first-round RT-PCR of the TCR CDR3. In TCRdb, the multiplex PCR reads were re-called with MiXCR into one record per CDR3 protein. The sample gives 400,000 to 550,000 distinct CDR3 sequences, approximately 25% of which show up once; about 11% is in the top ten. The sample consisted of blood. The receptors were sampled from a woman aged 25-40 years with Graves' ophthalmopathy.

This clonotype was counted many times. V usage is TRBV6-2 or TRBV6-3 and J usage is TRBJ2-7; the D gene is possibly TRBD1 (6 bases). The V end was cut by 2 bases, the J end by 3 bases, with 11 bases between. This CDR3 is 14 amino acids long. Germline V gene sequence: CDR1 MNHEY, CDR2 SVGEGT. In DNA, the CDR3 is TGTGCCAGCAGTTACGGAGACAGGATCTACGAGCAGTACTTC. Amino acids: CASSYGDRIYEQYF.

In this sample, this clonotype turned up many times. V and J are TRBV19 and TRBJ1-2; 8 bases are shared with TRBD1. V dropped 3 bases and J dropped 7; count of bases not matched to a gene: 10. Per germline, CDR1 LNHDA and CDR2 SQIVND (reference sequence). The CDR3 length is 15 residues. The CDR3 DNA sequence: TGTGCCAGTAGTATCAACCTAACAGGGGGACGTGGCTACACCTTC. Amino acid sequence: CASSINLTGGRGYTF.

This clonotype was seen ten or more times. The chain employs TRBV6-1 and TRBJ2-7, with 11 nucleotides matching TRBD2. Germline CDR1 MNHNS, CDR2 SASEGT. V shed 6 bases and J 3 bases; nucleotides not matched to a gene: 7. The CDR3 runs 15 residues. CDR3 sequence (DNA): TGTGCCAGCAGCAGTAGCGGGGGGGCCGTCTACGAGCAGTACTTC. It encodes CASSSSGGAVYEQYF.

This clonotype has at least ten counts. The chain links TRBV2 to TRBJ2-3, with D perhaps matching TRBD1 (6 bases). CDR3 length: 15 residues. CDR1 SNHLY and CDR2 FYNNEI come from the germline V gene. With 4 bases removed from V and 1 base from J, the gap between germline ends came to 12 bases. CDR3 coding DNA: TGTGCCAGCAGTGTTCAGGGGTCGGGCACAGATACGCAGTATTTT. Its translation: CASSVQGSGTDTQYF.

The chain combines TRBV3-1 with TRBJ1-1; D is unresolved. Germline V CDR1 and CDR2: LGHDT, YNNKEL (reference sequence). V was cut by 1 base and J by 5 bases, with 11 bases left in between. The CDR3 consists of 14 residues. In nucleotides, the CDR3 is TGTGCCAGCAGCCAAGTTTTTGGGGATACTGAAGCTTTCTTT. Amino acid sequence: CASSQVFGDTEAFF.

This clonotype appeared a few times. In DNA, the CDR3 is TGCAGTGCTAGAGATTTAAGGGGGAACGGCAATCAGCCCCAGCATTTT. Its protein product is CSARDLRGNGNQPQHF. The gene calls are TRBV20-1 and TRBJ1-5; D is possibly TRBD1 (6 bases). The CDR3 loop spans 16 amino acids. Germline values: CDR1 DFQATT, CDR2 SNEGSKA (reference sequence). Trimming cost V 0 bases and J 2 bases, with 14 bases left between them.

This clonotype was detected many times. This sequence joins TRBV11-1 and TRBJ2-7; no firm D call. The ends were cut back, 1 base at V and 3 bases at J, with 16 bases in the middle. Looked up from germline, CDR1 is SGHAT and CDR2 is FQDESV (reference sequence). The CDR3 runs 16 residues. CDR3: CASSLGPRSLSYEQYF. The DNA for the CDR3 is TGTGCCAGCAGCTTAGGACCCAGGTCTCTTAGCTACGAGCAGTACTTC.

This clonotype was found a few times. The gene calls are TRBV12-3 or TRBV12-4 and TRBJ1-2, with D hard to call. The CDR3 length is 13 residues. Trimming removed 1 base at V and 8 bases at J, with 11 bases between. The CDR3 protein is CASSLDGFVGYTF. Written as DNA, the CDR3 is TGTGCCAGCAGTTTAGACGGATTTGTGGGCTACACCTTC.

This chain connects TRBV30 to TRBJ2-2; a possible D gene is TRBD1 (5 bases). This CDR3 region has 13 residues. Germline assignment: CDR1 GTSNPN and CDR2 SVGIG (reference sequence). Trimming removed 2 bases from V and 1 base from J, with 5 bases in between. The CDR3: CAWSRGNTGELFF. The CDR3 DNA follows: TGTGCCTGGAGTAGGGGGAACACCGGGGAGCTGTTTTTT.

This clonotype showed up many times. The chain is built from TRBV6-5 and TRBJ2-5, with D perhaps matching TRBD1 or TRBD2 (5 bases each). CDR1 is MNHEY, CDR2 SVGAGI, per germline. V gave up 2 bases and J gave up 9 bases, with 19 bases separating them. CDR3 length: 15 amino acids. The DNA for the CDR3 is TGTGCCAGCAGTTACGATGGGCCAGAACTAGGGGCCCAGTACTTC. It is translated as CASSYDGPELGAQYF.